These T cell receptor beta chains were read from a single sample in a study of T cells in Graves' hyperthyroidism and ophthalmopathy. TCRdb re-called the multiplex PCR reads through MiXCR, storing one row per CDR3 protein. Of fewer than 550,000 distinct CDR3 sequences in the sample, roughly 25% were seen once. The material sequenced was blood. Every receptor here comes from a woman aged 25 to 39 with Graves' ophthalmopathy. Both conserved end residues are part of each CDR3. The D gene is left open where the match is weak. Expanded clones get a size class; other rows say once, few or many, or leave the size out.

V	D	size	J	CDR3	DNA
TRBV19	TRBD1	.	TRBJ2-7	CASSIPGTAYEQYF	TGTGCCAGTAGTATCCCCGGGACAGCCTACGAGCAGTACTTC
TRBV2	.	many	TRBJ2-7	CASRSFDRYEQYF	TGTGCCAGCAGATCCTTTGACAGGTACGAGCAGTACTTC
TRBV5-1	TRBD1	many	TRBJ1-1	CASSETQGARTEAFF	TGCGCCAGCAGCGAAACACAGGGGGCACGTACTGAAGCTTTCTTT
TRBV10-3	.	.	TRBJ2-3	CAISETPGLLTSTDTQYF	TGTGCCATCAGTGAAACTCCCGGGCTCTTAACTTCCACAGATACGCAGTATTTT
TRBV2	.	many	TRBJ1-5	CASSEDGGLGNQPQHF	TGTGCCAGCAGTGAAGATGGAGGGCTGGGCAATCAGCCCCAGCATTTT
TRBV6-1	.	many	TRBJ1-1	CASSEAENTEAFF	TGTGCCAGCAGTGAAGCAGAGAACACTGAAGCTTTCTTT
TRBV6-2/TRBV6-3	TRBD1	.	TRBJ2-7	CASSSPTGQGSYEQYF	TGTGCCAGCAGTTCCCCCACGGGACAGGGTTCCTACGAGCAGTACTTC
TRBV6-4	TRBD1	many	TRBJ1-1	CASTYRHPGQGEFEAFF	TGTGCCAGCACCTACCGCCACCCGGGACAGGGGGAGTTTGAAGCTTTCTTT
TRBV9	.	.	TRBJ2-5	CASSVEGRSQYF	TGTGCCAGCAGCGTAGAGGGACGTTCCCAGTACTTC
TRBV12-3/TRBV12-4	.	many	TRBJ1-2	CASSSPRVGSRGYTF	TGTGCCAGCAGTTCCCCACGGGTTGGGTCTCGTGGCTACACCTTC
TRBV29-1	.	.	TRBJ2-5	CSVGRLRGQETQYF	TGCAGCGTTGGCCGGTTGAGGGGGCAAGAGACCCAGTACTTC
TRBV14	.	many	TRBJ1-1	CASKGGLMNTEAFF	TGTGCCAGCAAGGGAGGACTGATGAACACTGAAGCTTTCTTT
TRBV29-1	.	.	TRBJ2-7	CSVVSQRASYEQYF	TGCAGCGTTGTAAGCCAGCGGGCATCCTACGAGCAGTACTTC
TRBV4-1	TRBD1	.	TRBJ2-7	CASSQYRGMDEQYF	TGCGCCAGCAGCCAATACAGGGGGATGGACGAGCAGTACTTC
TRBV27	.	many	TRBJ1-2	CASSLGPGSYGYTF	TGTGCCAGCAGTTTAGGTCCCGGGTCCTATGGCTACACCTTC
TRBV7-2	TRBD2	many	TRBJ2-7	CASSLAGLAGATEQYF	TGTGCCAGCAGCTTAGCAGGACTAGCGGGGGCTACTGAGCAGTACTTC
TRBV2	.	.	TRBJ2-5	CASSPRPSTETQYF	TGTGCCAGCAGTCCTCGGCCCTCAACGGAGACCCAGTACTTC
TRBV24-1	TRBD1	.	TRBJ2-2	CATSDLAGGITGELFF	TGTGCCACCAGTGATTTGGCAGGGGGAATCACCGGGGAGCTGTTTTTT
TRBV20-1	TRBD2	.	TRBJ2-5	CSARDAAPSELAGDQYF	TGCAGTGCTAGAGATGCGGCCCCGAGCGAACTAGCGGGGGACCAGTACTTC
TRBV7-9	.	many	TRBJ2-7	CASSQGGGDEQYF	TGTGCCAGCAGCCAGGGAGGGGGGGACGAGCAGTACTTC
TRBV6-1	.	many	TRBJ2-2	CASSGGLHLITGELFF	TGTGCCAGCAGTGGTGGACTCCACTTGATCACCGGGGAGCTGTTTTTT
TRBV6-2/TRBV6-3	.	few	TRBJ2-7	CASLGTDTGEQYF	TGTGCCAGCCTTGGGACCGATACCGGCGAGCAGTACTTC
TRBV5-1	.	few	TRBJ1-6	CASSLVGANSPLHF	TGCGCCAGCAGCTTGGTAGGGGCTAATTCACCCCTCCACTTT
TRBV15	TRBD1	few	TRBJ2-7	CATSSQDFGDSPWATYEQYF	TGTGCCACCAGCAGCCAAGACTTTGGGGACAGCCCCTGGGCGACGTACGAGCAGTACTTC
TRBV30	.	.	TRBJ2-5	CAWVGQETQYF	TGTGCCTGGGTGGGGCAAGAGACCCAGTACTTC
TRBV4-1	TRBD1	many	TRBJ2-7	CASSQEGAGGSYEQYF	TGCGCCAGCAGCCAAGAGGGGGCAGGGGGCTCCTACGAGCAGTACTTC
TRBV11-2	TRBD1	.	TRBJ1-3	CASSTKGASSGNTIYF	TGTGCCAGCAGCACTAAGGGGGCCAGCTCTGGAAACACCATATATTTT
TRBV27	.	many	TRBJ2-7	CASSYGPGGYEQYF	TGTGCCAGCAGTTACGGACCTGGGGGCTACGAGCAGTACTTC
TRBV28	TRBD1	many	TRBJ1-2	CASSFSYRGLHGYTF	TGTGCCAGCAGTTTTAGCTACAGGGGGCTTCATGGCTACACCTTC
TRBV3-1	.	.	TRBJ2-5	CASSQRPSDQETQYF	TGTGCCAGCAGCCAAAGACCTAGCGACCAAGAGACCCAGTACTTC
TRBV11-2	.	.	TRBJ1-5	CASSETRATHQPQHF	TGTGCCAGCAGCGAGACGAGGGCCACCCATCAGCCCCAGCATTTT
TRBV7-8	.	many	TRBJ2-5	CASSLHDGGFGETQYF	TGTGCCAGCAGCTTACATGACGGGGGCTTCGGTGAGACCCAGTACTTC
TRBV28	TRBD1	many	TRBJ1-2	CASSSRTGYVYTF	TGTGCCAGCAGTTCTCGGACAGGGTATGTCTACACCTTC
TRBV12-3/TRBV12-4	.	many	TRBJ1-2	CASSLDYNYGYTF	TGTGCCAGCAGTTTAGATTATAACTATGGCTACACCTTC
TRBV12-3/TRBV12-4	.	.	TRBJ2-7	CASTSWSSYEQYF	TGTGCCAGCACCTCATGGAGCTCCTACGAGCAGTACTTC
TRBV20-1	.	few	TRBJ2-7	CSAPKTSYEQYF	TGCAGTGCCCCCAAGACCTCCTACGAGCAGTACTTC
TRBV19	.	.	TRBJ1-5	CASTVSDQPQHF	TGTGCCAGTACCGTCAGCGATCAGCCCCAGCATTTT
TRBV27	.	many	TRBJ2-7	CASSLSNSYEQYF	TGTGCCAGCAGTTTGAGCAATTCCTACGAGCAGTACTTC
TRBV30	TRBD1	many	TRBJ1-5	CACTQGAGQPQHF	TGTGCCTGTACACAGGGGGCTGGTCAGCCCCAGCATTTT